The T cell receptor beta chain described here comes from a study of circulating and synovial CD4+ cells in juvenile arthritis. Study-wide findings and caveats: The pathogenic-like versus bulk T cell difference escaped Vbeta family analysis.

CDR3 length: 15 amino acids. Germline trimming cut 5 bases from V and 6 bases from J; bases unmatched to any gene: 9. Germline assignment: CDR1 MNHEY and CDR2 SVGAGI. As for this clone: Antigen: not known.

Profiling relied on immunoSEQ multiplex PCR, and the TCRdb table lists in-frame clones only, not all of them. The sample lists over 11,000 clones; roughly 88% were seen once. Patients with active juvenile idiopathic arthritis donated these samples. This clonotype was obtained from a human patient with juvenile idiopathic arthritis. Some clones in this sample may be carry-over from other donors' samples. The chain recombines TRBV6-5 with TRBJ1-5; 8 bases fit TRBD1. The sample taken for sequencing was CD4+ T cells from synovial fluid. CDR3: CASSSRGLSGQPQHF. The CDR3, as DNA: TGTGCCAGCAGTAGCAGGGGGCTCTCGGGTCAGCCCCAGCATTTT.